This TCR beta chain originates from a study of shared clonotypes between healthy human individuals. Findings and limits, study-wide: Generally, estimated richness proved larger in naive subsets than it did in memory subsets.

Note on this clone: The antigen is unknown.

Clones were read by immunoSEQ multiplex PCR, and TCRdb kept only the in-frame ones, dropping some. The top ten clones hold around 0.35% of a sample with 2 million to 2.5 million clones, 85% to 95% of them seen once. CDR3 length equals 11 residues. The ends were cut back, 5 bases at V and 4 bases at J, with 6 bases in the middle. Germline V gene lookup returns CDR1 LNHDA and CDR2 SQIVND (reference sequence). Sequencing was performed on naive CD4+ T cells from PBMCs. This sample's subset: CD45RA+ positively selected. The receptor's source is a man in his late teens or twenties in good health. Some clones in this sample may be carry-over from other donors' samples. This chain joins TRBV19 and TRBJ2-7; D gene unclear. CDR3 nucleotide sequence: TGTGCCAGTAGTCACAGTTACGAGCAGTACTTC. Translated: CASSHSYEQYF.